This is a list of T cell receptor beta chains from one sample in a study of blood T cell repertoires in COVID-19. Repertoires were generated with immunoSEQ multiplex PCR, while TCRdb's copy carries only in-frame clones and drops some. The table shows around 60,000 clones, with approximately 80% occurring only once. Source material: peripheral blood. These receptors were obtained from a man older than 75 with active or convalescent COVID-19. Both conserved end residues are part of each CDR3. Fields, in order: V gene, clone size, D gene, J gene, CDR3 protein, CDR3 DNA. D genes are given only for firm matches. Size is omitted from some rows. Given values are once, few, many or a class for expanded clones.

>TRBV6-6|-|TRBD1|TRBJ2-7
CASSFSSGTDYEQYF
TGTGCCAGCAGTTTTTCTTCCGGGACAGACTACGAGCAGTACTTC
>TRBV30|few|-|TRBJ1-5
CAWSVRDNQPQHF
TGTGCCTGGAGTGTGAGGGACAATCAGCCCCAGCATTTT
>TRBV5-1|-|-|TRBJ1-5
CASSLRGGNQPQHF
TGCGCCAGCAGCTTGCGGGGAGGCAATCAGCCCCAGCATTTT
>TRBV7-6|-|TRBD1|TRBJ1-1
CASSSLPGTGGMNTEAFF
TGTGCCAGCAGTTCTCTCCCCGGGACAGGGGGGATGAACACTGAAGCTTTCTTT
>TRBV19|-|TRBD2|TRBJ2-2
CASKGSGSGPGELFF
TGTGCCAGTAAGGGGAGCGGGAGTGGCCCCGGGGAGCTGTTTTTT
>TRBV25-1|-|-|TRBJ1-2
CASSESRRVVGYTF
TGTGCCAGCAGTGAATCCCGACGGGTGGTGGGCTACACCTTC
>TRBV10-3|-|-|TRBJ2-1
CAIRAPGGPNNEQFF
TGTGCCATCAGAGCCCCCGGGGGGCCCAACAATGAGCAGTTCTTC
>TRBV7-2|-|TRBD2|TRBJ2-7
CASSIASGGTLYEQYF
TGTGCCAGCAGCATCGCTAGCGGGGGAACACTCTACGAGCAGTACTTC
>TRBV11-2|-|-|TRBJ2-3
CASSQLSGLGTDTQYF
TGTGCCAGCAGCCAGCTCTCGGGACTTGGCACAGATACGCAGTATTTT
>TRBV19|medium-sized|-|TRBJ2-7
CASSINRAPFVYEQYF
TGTGCCAGTAGTATAAACAGAGCCCCTTTCGTCTACGAGCAGTACTTC
>TRBV4-1|few|-|TRBJ1-5
CASSQDSAGQPQHF
TGCGCCAGCAGCCAAGACTCCGCGGGGCAGCCCCAGCATTTT
>TRBV30|few|TRBD1|TRBJ1-2
CAWTMGQYYGYTF
TGTGCCTGGACCATGGGACAGTACTATGGCTACACCTTC
>TRBV18|few|-|TRBJ2-7
CASSPPGQAWEQYF
TGTGCCAGCTCACCACCGGGCCAGGCTTGGGAGCAGTACTTC
>TRBV28|-|-|TRBJ2-1
CASRTPLGRNEQFF
TGTGCCAGCAGGACCCCACTAGGGCGGAATGAGCAGTTCTTC
>TRBV10-2|once|TRBD2|TRBJ2-4
CASSGRTSGVGNIQYF
TGCGCCAGCAGTGGTAGGACTAGCGGGGTGGGAAACATTCAGTACTTC
>TRBV3-1/TRBV3-2|-|-|TRBJ1-3
CASSQASSGNTIYF
TGTGCCAGCAGCCAAGCCAGCTCTGGAAACACCATATATTTT
>TRBV28|few|TRBD1|TRBJ1-2
CASSLDRERGYTF
TGTGCCAGCAGTTTAGACAGGGAGAGGGGCTACACCTTC
>TRBV7-2|-|-|TRBJ2-5
CASSLRGGSPIETQYF
TGTGCCAGCAGCTTACGAGGGGGAAGTCCGATTGAGACCCAGTACTTC
>TRBV6-5|-|TRBD1|TRBJ2-5
CASRLDRGGETQYF
TGTGCCAGCAGGCTCGACAGGGGTGGTGAGACCCAGTACTTC
>TRBV10-3|-|TRBD2|TRBJ2-2
CAISGISGSSTGELFF
TGTGCCATCAGTGGTATTAGCGGGAGCAGCACCGGGGAGCTGTTTTTT
>TRBV28|-|TRBD2|TRBJ2-5
CASSTSGGETQYF
TGTGCCAGCAGCACAAGCGGGGGGGAGACCCAGTACTTC
>TRBV27|-|TRBD1|TRBJ2-5
CASSIYQGARETQYF
TGTGCCAGCAGTATTTACCAGGGGGCACGGGAGACCCAGTACTTC
>TRBV19|-|TRBD1|TRBJ2-5
CASSNGQGGETQYF
TGTGCCAGTAGTAATGGACAGGGGGGGGAGACCCAGTACTTC